What follows describes a single T cell receptor (beta chain). Its antigen is as yet unknown. These data come from a study of cytomegalovirus exposure and HLA in healthy donors. Study-level results: In the roughly 120 validation repertoires, a later analysis found that first-cohort TCR clusters tended to co-occur. As was reported, the classifier diagnosed cytomegalovirus status with high specificity and sensitivity.

This CDR3 has 12 residues. Germline CDR1 LNHDA, CDR2 SQIVND (reference sequence). The V gene lost 5 bases and the J gene lost 8 bases, with 12 bases spanning the gap. The data were produced by immunoSEQ multiplex PCR, yet TCRdb's version contains in-frame clones alone and is incomplete. The table lists about 330,000 clones, approximately 90% of them singletons. This TCR was recovered from a woman under 30 in good health and CMV-seronegative. Sample: PBMCs. This chain joins TRBV19 and TRBJ1-2; a weak D match, TRBD1 (6 bases). The DNA for the CDR3 is TGTGCCAGTAGTGAGGGGGTTTACGGCTACACCTTC. Translated: CASSEGVYGYTF.